What follows are 15 T cell receptor beta chains derived from one specimen sequenced in a study of blood T cell repertoires in COVID-19. Using immunoSEQ multiplex PCR, the repertoire was profiled, and TCRdb retains in-frame clones only, with some absent. This table holds around 250,000 clones, roughly 90% found once. The sequenced sample was PBMCs or T cells enriched from blood (not recorded which). These receptor sequences come from a man between 35 and 55 years old who had been exposed to COVID-19.

V is TRBV7-9 and J is TRBJ2-7, with D unclear. The germline CDR1 and CDR2 sequences are SEHNR and FQNEAQ (reference sequence). V lost 2 bases and J 7 bases, leaving 6 bases between the germline ends. The CDR3 consists of 11 residues. CDR3 DNA sequence: TGTGCCAGCAGCTTACTCTTTGAGCAGTACTTC. Translated: CASSLLFEQYF.

This clone was detected only once. The gene calls are TRBV28 and TRBJ2-2; D gene ambiguous. V gave up 6 bases and J gave up 6 bases, with 11 bases separating them. Germline values: CDR1 MDHEN, CDR2 SYDVKM. The CDR3 contains 13 residues. CDR3 in amino acids: CASSGAPAGELFF. The CDR3 region has the DNA TGTGCCAGCAGCGGAGCCCCAGCCGGGGAGCTGTTTTTT.

The chain employs TRBV7-9 and TRBJ2-1; D uncertain. Germline assignment: CDR1 SEHNR and CDR2 FQNEAQ (reference sequence). The CDR3 sequence is 13 residues long. V lost 0 bases, J lost 9 bases, and 9 bases lay in between. The chain's CDR3 is CASSLALPGEQFF. CDR3 DNA sequence: TGTGCCAGCAGCTTAGCGCTACCCGGTGAGCAGTTCTTC.

The J gene is TRBJ2-2, the V gene TRBV24-1; D may be TRBD2 (5 bases). The CDR3 extends over 14 amino acids. Germline loops: CDR1 KGHDR, CDR2 SFDVKD. With 2 bases removed from V and 5 bases from J, the gap between germline ends came to 8 bases. The CDR3 here is CATSDWEFTGELFF. In DNA, the CDR3 is TGTGCCACCAGTGATTGGGAGTTTACCGGGGAGCTGTTTTTT.

This chain links TRBV6-5 with TRBJ1-1; TRBD1 might be the D (5 bases). The V gene lost 6 bases and the J gene lost 1 base, with 15 bases spanning the gap. Germline loops: CDR1 MNHEY, CDR2 SVGAGI. The CDR3 extends over 15 amino acids. The CDR3 DNA reads TGTGCCAGCAGGGGGGGTAGGACGGAGAACACTGAAGCTTTCTTT. Translated: CASRGGRTENTEAFF.

The V gene is TRBV28, the J gene TRBJ2-3; TRBD2 aligns across 7 bases. This CDR3 contains 16 residues. CDR1 and CDR2 (germline): MDHEN, SYDVKM. Trimming took 8 bases from V and 0 from J; bases not matched to a gene: 11. The chain's CDR3 is CASVRPSSGSTDTQYF. In nucleotides, the CDR3 is TGTGCCAGCGTCCGTCCCTCTAGCGGCAGCACAGATACGCAGTATTTT.

The V gene is TRBV28, the J gene TRBJ2-5; 7 bases are shared with TRBD2. V shed 5 bases, J shed 5 bases, and the junction held 8 bases outside the gene matches. This CDR3 contains 14 residues. Germline V lookup: CDR1 MDHEN, CDR2 SYDVKM. The CDR3 bases are TGTGCCAGCAGTCTGCGGGAGTTCGGGGAGACCCAGTACTTC. Amino acids: CASSLREFGETQYF.

This chain joins TRBV7-2 and TRBJ2-7; TRBD2 aligns across 9 bases. CDR1 and CDR2 from the germline V gene are SGHTA and FQGNSA. V lost 5 bases, J lost 5 bases, and 16 bases stayed unmatched. The CDR3 spans 17 residues. CDR3 in amino acids: CASSPDRVRAGGDEQYF. The CDR3 bases are TGTGCCAGCAGCCCAGACAGGGTACGAGCGGGAGGCGACGAGCAGTACTTC. Full variable domain (missing parts from reference TRBV7-2 and TRBJ2-7): GAGVSQSPSNKVTEKGKDVELRCDPISGHTALYWYRQSLGQGLEFLIYFQGNSAPDKSGLPSDRFSAERTGGSVSTLTIQRTQQEDSAVYLCASSPDRVRAGGDEQYFGPGTRLTVT.

The chain is built from TRBV7-9 and TRBJ2-1; D call uncertain. In germline, CDR1 is SEHNR, CDR2 FQNEAQ (reference sequence). With 2 bases removed from V and 9 bases from J, the gap between germline ends came to 11 bases. The CDR3 spans 13 residues. In nucleotides, the CDR3 is TGTGCCAGCAGCTTACTCCAACCCGGTGAGCAGTTCTTC. Translating gives CASSLLQPGEQFF. The entire variable domain, with the rest obtained from reference TRBV7-9 and TRBJ2-1, is as follows: DTGVSQNPRHKITKRGQNVTFRCDPISEHNRLYWYRQTLGQGPEFLTYFQNEAQLEKSRLLSDRFSAERPKGSFSTLEIQRTEQGDSAMYLCASSLLQPGEQFFGPGTRLTVL.

The rearrangement links TRBV7-9 to TRBJ2-2; D perhaps matches TRBD1 (5 bases). The CDR3 has 13 residues. Germline V gene data show CDR1 as SEHNR and CDR2 as FQNEAQ (reference sequence). Trimming took 4 bases from V and 7 from J, leaving 10 bases between them. CDR3 loop: CASSSQGYGELFF. DNA of the CDR3: TGTGCCAGCAGCTCTCAGGGATACGGGGAGCTGTTTTTT.

Of note for this clone: This same CDR3 is encoded by further DNA sequences in the sample. The chain has TRBV4-1 and TRBJ2-2, with 7 bases that match TRBD1. Unmatched junction bases numbered 4, after V lost 3 bases and J lost 0 bases. CDR1 and CDR2 (germline): MGHRA, YSYEKL. The CDR3 runs to 16 residues. The chain's CDR3 is CASSQAGTANTGELFF. The CDR3 DNA sequence: TGCGCCAGCAGCCAGGCTGGGACAGCGAACACCGGGGAGCTGTTTTTT.

This sequence joins TRBV11-2 and TRBJ1-1; 7 bases line up with TRBD1. V was clipped by 2 bases and J by 6 bases; unmatched bases: 12. CDR1 and CDR2 (germline): SGHAT, FQNNGV. CDR3 size: 16 residues. Here the CDR3 DNA reads TGTGCCAGCAGCTTATCTAATAGAGGGGGCCTCGCTGAAGCTTTCTTT. Amino acids: CASSLSNRGGLAEAFF.

The chain couples TRBV13 to TRBJ1-1, with D unresolved. The length of the CDR3 is 14 residues. Germline V gene lookup returns CDR1 PRHDT and CDR2 FYEKMQ (reference sequence). V lost 3 bases to trimming and J lost 4 bases, with 12 bases between them. CDR3 nucleotide sequence: TGTGCCAGCAGCTTGGGGAGGACGGGCACTGAAGCTTTCTTT. This sequence encodes CASSLGRTGTEAFF. The full variable domain, completed using reference TRBV13 and TRBJ1-1, is AAGVIQSPRHLIKEKRETATLKCYPIPRHDTVYWYQQGPGQDPQFLISFYEKMQSDKGSIPDRFSAQQFSDYHSELNMSSLELGDSALYFCASSLGRTGTEAFFGQGTRLTVV.

V gene TRBV5-1 combines with J gene TRBJ2-5, with D possibly matching TRBD1 (5 bases). Germline CDR1 reads SGHRS; CDR2 reads YFSETQ. Trimming stripped 0 bases from V and 0 bases from J, with 9 bases between. The CDR3 contains 15 residues. The CDR3 reads CASSLGVGDQETQYF. The CDR3 DNA sequence: TGCGCCAGCAGCTTGGGCGTAGGGGACCAAGAGACCCAGTACTTC. The variable domain in full, completed from reference TRBV5-1 and TRBJ2-5, reads KAGVTQTPRYLIKTRGQQVTLSCSPISGHRSVSWYQQTPGQGLQFLFEYFSETQRNKGNFPGRFSGRQFSNSRSEMNVSTLELGDSALYLCASSLGVGDQETQYFGPGTRLLVL.

V and J are TRBV9 and TRBJ2-1, with TRBD1 matching over 7 bases. J lost 5 bases, V lost 5 bases, and 7 bases had no gene match. The CDR3 has 14 amino acids. The germline gives CDR1 SGDLS, CDR2 YYNGEE. CDR3 DNA: TGTGCCAGCAGGTCGGGGACAGATAACAATGAGCAGTTCTTC. As protein: CASRSGTDNNEQFF.